This paragraph reports one T cell receptor (beta chain). The clone's antigen remains unknown. One base away there is no much larger clone; base qualities are not given. Clipping removes 4 bases from V and 4 bases from J, with 13 as the unmatched junction base count. The CDR3 goes from the cysteine to the phenylalanine over 17 residues. The only DNA kept is the CDR3, 51 bases in frame from the first base. Per the germline V gene, SGHRS is the CDR1 and YFSETQ is the CDR2. This entry belongs to a study of technical replicates of blood from a handful of donors (dated by TCRdb to the late 2010s). The library was prepared using the immunoSEQ multiplex PCR assay. TCRdb stores this immuneACCESS table with in-frame sequences only. Part of the clones is absent; in the studies checked, under half of the shortfall reflects unresolved V genes, and no reason is known for the rest. The sample table holds tens of thousands of clones, of which about nine tenths were seen once. 0.4% to 0.5% of the sample belongs to the ten largest clones.

The sequenced sample consisted of T cells isolated from PBMCs. This TCR derives from a human donor in good health. The V and J segments used are TRBV5-1 and TRBJ2-2; 7 nucleotides in the junction match TRBD2. The DNA is as follows: TGCGCCAGCAGCCCACGCGGAGGTAGCGGGTCCACCGGGGAGCTGTTTTTT. Translated, this gives CASSPRGGSGSTGELFF. Joined to the reference TRBV5-1 and TRBJ2-2 proteins, this CDR3 gives the full variable domain: KAGVTQTPRYLIKTRGQQVTLSCSPISGHRSVSWYQQTPGQGLQFLFEYFSETQRNKGNFPGRFSGRQFSNSRSEMNVSTLELGDSALYLCASSPRGGSGSTGELFFGEGSRLTVL.